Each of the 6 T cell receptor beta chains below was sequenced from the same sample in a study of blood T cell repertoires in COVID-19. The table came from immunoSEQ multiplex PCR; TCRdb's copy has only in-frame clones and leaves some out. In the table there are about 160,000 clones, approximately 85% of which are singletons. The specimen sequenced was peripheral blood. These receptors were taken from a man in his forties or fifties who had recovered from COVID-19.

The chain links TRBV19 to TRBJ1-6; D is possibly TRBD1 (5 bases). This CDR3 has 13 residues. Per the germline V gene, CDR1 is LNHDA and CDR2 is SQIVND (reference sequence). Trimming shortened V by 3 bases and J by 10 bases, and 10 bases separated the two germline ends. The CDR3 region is CASSMGLESPLHF. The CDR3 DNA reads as TGTGCCAGTAGTATGGGGCTCGAATCACCCCTCCACTTT.

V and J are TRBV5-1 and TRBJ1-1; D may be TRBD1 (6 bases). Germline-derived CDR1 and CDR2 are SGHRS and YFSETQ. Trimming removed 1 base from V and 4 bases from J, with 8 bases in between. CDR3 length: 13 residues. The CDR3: CASSLSGATEAFF. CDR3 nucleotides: TGCGCCAGCAGCTTGTCAGGGGCCACTGAAGCTTTCTTT.

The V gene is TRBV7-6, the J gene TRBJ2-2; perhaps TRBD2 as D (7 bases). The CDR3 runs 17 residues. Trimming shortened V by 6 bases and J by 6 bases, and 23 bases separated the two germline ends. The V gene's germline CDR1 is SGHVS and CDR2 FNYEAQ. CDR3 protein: CASRNPGGQELSGELFF. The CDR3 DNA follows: TGTGCCAGCAGAAACCCCGGGGGGCAGGAATTATCCGGGGAGCTGTTTTTT.

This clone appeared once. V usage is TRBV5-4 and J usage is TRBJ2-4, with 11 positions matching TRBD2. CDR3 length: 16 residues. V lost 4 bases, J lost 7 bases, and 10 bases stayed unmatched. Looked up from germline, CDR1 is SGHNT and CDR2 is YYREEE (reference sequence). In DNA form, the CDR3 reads TGTGCCAGCAGCATCCTTAGCGGGGGGGCCTCTAACATTCAGTACTTC. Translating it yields CASSILSGGASNIQYF. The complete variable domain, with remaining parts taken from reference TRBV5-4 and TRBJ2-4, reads ETGVTQSPTHLIKTRGQQVTLRCSSQSGHNTVSWYQQALGQGPQFIFQYYREEENGRGNFPPRFSGLQFPNYSSELNVNALELDDSALYLCASSILSGGASNIQYFGAGTRLSVL.

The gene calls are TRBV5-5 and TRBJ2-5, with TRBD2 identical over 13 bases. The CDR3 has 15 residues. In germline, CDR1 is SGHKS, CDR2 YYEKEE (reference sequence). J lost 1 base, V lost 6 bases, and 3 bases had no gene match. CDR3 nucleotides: TGTGCCAGCACCAGGACTAGCGGGGGCCAAGAGACCCAGTACTTC. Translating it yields CASTRTSGGQETQYF.

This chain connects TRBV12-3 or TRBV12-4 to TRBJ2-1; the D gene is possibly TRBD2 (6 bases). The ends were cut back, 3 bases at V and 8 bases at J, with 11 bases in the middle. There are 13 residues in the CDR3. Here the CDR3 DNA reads TGTGCCAGCAGTTTCTGGAGGGAGGATGAGCAGTTCTTC. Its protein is CASSFWREDEQFF.